This T cell receptor (beta chain) was sequenced during a study of blood T cell repertoires in COVID-19. Study-level background: The United States, Italy and Spain provided the acute and convalescent COVID-19 samples. PBMCs, B-cell-depleted T cells, or T cells provided the cDNA or gDNA that made up the material.

Original processing notes: It was from reference gene primer amplification that nucleated cell counts were estimated. Sequencing was performed with immunoSEQ multiplex PCR; in TCRdb, only in-frame clones are kept and a portion is missing. The DNA was the basis for D and trimming; V, J and clone size are from that table. The repertoire includes 170,000 or so clones, about 87% of them detected once, and roughly 0.57% sits in the top ten. While infection was still active, Seattle patients were enrolled and then followed longitudinally. Trimming stripped 3 bases from V and 10 bases from J, with 10 bases between. The CDR3 is made up of 12 amino acids. Germline V CDR1 and CDR2: KGHSH, LQKENI.

The receptor was isolated from a man aged 55 to 70 with COVID-19, enrolled during active disease. The genes are TRBV18 and TRBJ2-1; no clear D. The sequenced material came from peripheral blood. In DNA, the CDR3 is TGTGCCAGCTCACCCACCCGTGGCGAGCAGTTCTTC. This gives the protein CASSPTRGEQFF.